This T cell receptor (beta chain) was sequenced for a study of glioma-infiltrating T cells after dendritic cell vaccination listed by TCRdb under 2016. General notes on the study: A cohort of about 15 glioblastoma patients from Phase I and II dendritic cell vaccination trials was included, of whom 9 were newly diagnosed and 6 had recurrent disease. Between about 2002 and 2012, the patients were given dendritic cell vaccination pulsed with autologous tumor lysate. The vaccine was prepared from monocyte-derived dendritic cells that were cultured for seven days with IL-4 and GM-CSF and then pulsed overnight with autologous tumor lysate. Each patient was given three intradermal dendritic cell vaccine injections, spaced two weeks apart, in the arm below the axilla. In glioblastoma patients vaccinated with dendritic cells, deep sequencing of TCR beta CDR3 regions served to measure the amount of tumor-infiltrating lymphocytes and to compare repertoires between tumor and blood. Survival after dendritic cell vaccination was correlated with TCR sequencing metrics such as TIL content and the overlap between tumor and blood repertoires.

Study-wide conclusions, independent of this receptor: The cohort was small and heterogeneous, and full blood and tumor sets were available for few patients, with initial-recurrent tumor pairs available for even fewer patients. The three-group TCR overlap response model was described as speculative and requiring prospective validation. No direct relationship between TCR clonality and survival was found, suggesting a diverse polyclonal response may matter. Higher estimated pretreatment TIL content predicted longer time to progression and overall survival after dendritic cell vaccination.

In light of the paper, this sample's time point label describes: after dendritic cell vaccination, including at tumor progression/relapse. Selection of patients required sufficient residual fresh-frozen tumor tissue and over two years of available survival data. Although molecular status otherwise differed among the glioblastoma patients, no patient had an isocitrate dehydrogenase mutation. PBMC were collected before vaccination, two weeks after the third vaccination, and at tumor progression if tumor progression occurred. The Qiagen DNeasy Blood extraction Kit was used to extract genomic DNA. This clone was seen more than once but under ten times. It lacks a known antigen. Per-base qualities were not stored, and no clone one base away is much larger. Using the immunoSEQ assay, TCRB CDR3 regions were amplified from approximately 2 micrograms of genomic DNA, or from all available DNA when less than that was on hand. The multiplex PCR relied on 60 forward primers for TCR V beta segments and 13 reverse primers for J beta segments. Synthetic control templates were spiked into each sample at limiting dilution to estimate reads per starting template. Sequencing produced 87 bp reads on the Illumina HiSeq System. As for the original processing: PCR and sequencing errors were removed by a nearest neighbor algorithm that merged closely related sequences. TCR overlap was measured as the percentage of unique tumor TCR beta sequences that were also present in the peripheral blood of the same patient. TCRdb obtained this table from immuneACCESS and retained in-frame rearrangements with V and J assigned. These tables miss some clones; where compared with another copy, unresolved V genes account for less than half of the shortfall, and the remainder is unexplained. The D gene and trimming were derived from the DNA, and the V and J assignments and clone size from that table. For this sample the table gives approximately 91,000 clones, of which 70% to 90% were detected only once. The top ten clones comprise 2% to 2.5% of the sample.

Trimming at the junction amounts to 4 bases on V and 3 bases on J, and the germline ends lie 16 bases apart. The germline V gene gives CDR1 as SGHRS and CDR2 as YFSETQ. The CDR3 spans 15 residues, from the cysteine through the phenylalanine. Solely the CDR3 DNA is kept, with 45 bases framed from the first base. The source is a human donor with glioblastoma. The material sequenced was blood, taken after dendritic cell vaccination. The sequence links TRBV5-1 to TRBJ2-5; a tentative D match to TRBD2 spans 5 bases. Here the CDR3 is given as CASSTRPFSEETQYF. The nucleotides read TGCGCCAGCAGCACAAGACCTTTTAGCGAAGAGACCCAGTACTTC. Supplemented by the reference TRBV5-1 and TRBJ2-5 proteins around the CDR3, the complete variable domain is KAGVTQTPRYLIKTRGQQVTLSCSPISGHRSVSWYQQTPGQGLQFLFEYFSETQRNKGNFPGRFSGRQFSNSRSEMNVSTLELGDSALYLCASSTRPFSEETQYFGPGTRLLVL.